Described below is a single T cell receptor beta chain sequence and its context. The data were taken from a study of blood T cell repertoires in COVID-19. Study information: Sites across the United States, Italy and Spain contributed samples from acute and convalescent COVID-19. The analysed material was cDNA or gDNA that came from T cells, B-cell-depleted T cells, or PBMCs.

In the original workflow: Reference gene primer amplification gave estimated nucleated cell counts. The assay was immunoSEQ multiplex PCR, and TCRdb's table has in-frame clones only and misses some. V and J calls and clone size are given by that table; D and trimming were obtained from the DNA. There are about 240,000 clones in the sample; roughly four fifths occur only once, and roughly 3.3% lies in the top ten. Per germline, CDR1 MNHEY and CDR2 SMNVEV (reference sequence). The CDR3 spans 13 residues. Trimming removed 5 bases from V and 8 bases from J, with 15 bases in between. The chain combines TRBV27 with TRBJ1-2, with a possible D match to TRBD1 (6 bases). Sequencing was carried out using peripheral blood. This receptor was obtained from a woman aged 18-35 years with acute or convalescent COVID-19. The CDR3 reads CASSQSTGNGYTF. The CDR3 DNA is TGTGCCAGCAGTCAATCAACAGGGAACGGCTACACCTTC.